Here is one T cell receptor (beta chain) with its context. The target antigen is unknown. The data were taken from a study of cytomegalovirus exposure and HLA in healthy donors. Notes on the study in general: Being productive about 87% or about 30% of the time was typical of most TCR beta V segments in an earlier analysis.

60 Vbeta and 13 Jbeta primers were used in PCR. This table comes from immunoSEQ multiplex PCR, and its TCRdb copy is limited to in-frame clones, with some not included. The data contain about 130,000 clones, roughly 85% of them seen just once; the ten biggest clones take up 3.6%. Source material: PBMCs. This TCR derives from a woman in her 40s in good health and CMV-seropositive.

The CDR3 DNA reads TGTGCCCTGGAGGGAGCTTTCTTT. Residues: CALEGAFF. The chain employs TRBV5-5 and TRBJ1-1; D not certain. The germline V gene encodes CDR1 SGHKS and CDR2 YYEKEE (reference sequence). The CDR3 has 8 amino acids. V dropped 10 bases and J dropped 10 bases, with 8 bases sitting between them.